This T cell receptor beta chain is from a study of blood T cell repertoires in COVID-19. Overall study: PBMCs, B-cell-depleted T cells, or T cells provided the cDNA or gDNA that made up the material.

CDR1 and CDR2 from the germline V gene are LNHDA and SQIVND (reference sequence). The CDR3 runs to 14 residues. V was cut by 6 bases and J by 1 base, with 12 bases left in between. Assay used: immunoSEQ multiplex PCR; TCRdb lists only in-frame clones, some missing. The table has 200,000 or so clones, approximately 81% seen once; the top ten hold 4.5% to 6%. The chain combines TRBV19 with TRBJ1-1; TRBD1 is a possible D gene (5 bases). The clonotype was recovered from a woman aged 60-75 years who had recovered from COVID-19. The sequenced sample consisted of peripheral blood. CDR3 sequence: CASRKRGGNTEAFF. The CDR3 DNA reads as TGTGCCAGTAGAAAAAGGGGAGGGAACACTGAAGCTTTCTTT. Looking up the rest from reference TRBV19 and TRBJ1-1 gives the full variable domain: DGGITQSPKYLFRKEGQNVTLSCEQNLNHDAMYWYRQDPGQGLRLIYYSQIVNDFQKGDIAEGYSVSREKKESFPLTVTSAQKNPTAFYLCASRKRGGNTEAFFGQGTRLTVV.